The following is a TCR beta chain sequence with its context. This receptor's antigen is unknown. No much larger clone is present one base from it, and per-base qualities are unavailable. The data were taken from a study of identical twins (dated by TCRdb to about 2016). The study in broad terms: TCR alpha and beta repertoires from monozygotic twins, unrelated adults of various ages and cord blood were deep-sequenced to test whether fetal clonotypes persist. To rule out contamination, replicate twin experiments were performed at different times with different library preparation protocols. The investigation overall reported the following: Abundant cord blood beta clonotypes had fewer insertions, young adult naive repertoires showed a similar but weaker trend, and memory repertoires showed no such trend. Compared with coincidental sharing between unrelated individuals, out-of-frame TCR alpha sequences shared between twins showed an excess of sequences with low generation probability. In monozygotic twins, out-of-frame TCR alpha sharing was systematically underestimated by recombination models, although the models agreed with sharing between unrelated individuals. Because the same donors could not be followed over many years, the conclusions depended on cross-sectional statistical analysis. Zero-insertion analyses could be partly confounded by invariant T cells such as MAIT and iNKT, although diverse VJ usage argued against such confounding for most clonotypes. Excess twin sharing in beta out-of-frame sequences was weaker because fewer shared sequences lowered the signal-to-noise ratio.

In the germline V gene, CDR1 corresponds to SNHLY and CDR2 to FYNNEI. Spanning cysteine to phenylalanine, the CDR3 consists of 14 amino acids. Only CDR3 DNA remains: 42 bases, in frame from the first base. V is pared back by 6 bases and J by 5 bases, with 16 bases lying between the germline termini. All donors were healthy Caucasians. The twin cohort comprised three pairs of female monozygotic twins, all aged roughly 18 to 30 years. RNA for TCR libraries was isolated from peripheral blood mononuclear cells. Library prep was done by 5' RACE. Reads for this sample came from an Illumina HiSeq 2000. Template switching added a universal primer binding site, and the final cDNA carried a unique molecular identifier that allowed TCR cDNA molecules to be counted accurately. Specific primers in the conserved constant-segment region were used to synthesize first-strand cDNA for the TCR alpha and beta chains. To control for contamination, every cDNA library carried two barcodes: a SMART-Mk sample barcode plus Illumina barcodes. Two successive PCR steps introduced TruSeq adapter sequences along with Illumina sample barcodes. The TCR alpha and beta cDNA libraries were sequenced on the Illumina HiSeq platform using custom primers. Per the source publication's procedure: MiGEC processed the raw reads to extract unique molecular identifiers, while MiXCR was used to determine the CDR3 positions. Recombination models were inferred per individual with the repgenHMM and IGoR tools using an EM algorithm. The tcR package in R was used for shared clonotype analysis, with sharing normalized by the product of cloneset sizes. To study raw recombination without the effects of thymic and clonal selection, out-of-frame nonproductive sequences were analyzed. Using fastp at Q25 and MiXCR, TCRdb reprocessed the public reads and kept productive beta chains. Entries that share a CDR3 protein sequence are merged under the most common genes and DNA. These V and J calls rely on TCRdb rather than the paper's analysis. For this sample the table gives some 560,000 distinct CDR3 sequences, of which over 8.5% were detected only once. The ten largest account for more than 2.5% of the sample.

These data were likewise used in another study, on yellow fever vaccine responses in identical twins. Taken from the second paper: The T cell response to vaccination in identical twins was reported by the authors to appear partly convergent and partly personalized. Focusing on identical twins, the study followed the T cell clones that responded to the vaccine, and did so with precision.

Input material: PBMCs. Recombination linked TRBV2 to TRBJ2-5, and TRBD2 may be the D gene, going by 6 matching bases. This sequence was found in a woman younger than 35 in good health. The CDR3: CASSPFGSGETQYF. The DNA sequence follows: TGTGCCAGCAGCCCTTTCGGGAGCGGGGAGACCCAGTACTTC.